The sequence of this T cell receptor (beta chain) was determined in a study of shared clonotypes between healthy human individuals. Study findings and constraints: Non-shared clonotypes had lower generation probabilities than those shared by all four donors.

As regards this clone: Its cognate antigen is unknown.

Naive CD8 cells lacked CD45RO, underwent positive selection for CCR7 and left out terminally differentiated effector memory CD45RA+ cells. This CDR3 has 15 residues. The ends lost 0 bases at V and 7 bases at J; junction bases unmatched: 7. In germline, CDR1 is SGHAT, CDR2 FQNNGV. The protocol was immunoSEQ multiplex PCR, while the TCRdb copy is restricted to in-frame clones and leaves out a portion. The sample has under 600,000 clones; roughly 98% are singletons. V is TRBV11-2 and J is TRBJ2-5, with TRBD1 identical over 8 bases. What was sequenced was naive CD8+ T cells sorted from blood. This TCR derives from a man aged 30 to 45 in good health. CDR3 in amino acids: CASSLETGAFGTQYF. Here the CDR3 DNA reads TGTGCCAGCAGCTTAGAGACAGGGGCGTTCGGGACCCAGTACTTC. Filled out from reference TRBV11-2 and TRBJ2-5, the complete variable domain reads EAGVAQSPRYKIIEKRQSVAFWCNPISGHATLYWYQQILGQGPKLLIQFQNNGVVDDSQLPKDRFSAERLKGVDSTLKIQPAKLEDSAVYLCASSLETGAFGTQYFGPGTRLLVL.